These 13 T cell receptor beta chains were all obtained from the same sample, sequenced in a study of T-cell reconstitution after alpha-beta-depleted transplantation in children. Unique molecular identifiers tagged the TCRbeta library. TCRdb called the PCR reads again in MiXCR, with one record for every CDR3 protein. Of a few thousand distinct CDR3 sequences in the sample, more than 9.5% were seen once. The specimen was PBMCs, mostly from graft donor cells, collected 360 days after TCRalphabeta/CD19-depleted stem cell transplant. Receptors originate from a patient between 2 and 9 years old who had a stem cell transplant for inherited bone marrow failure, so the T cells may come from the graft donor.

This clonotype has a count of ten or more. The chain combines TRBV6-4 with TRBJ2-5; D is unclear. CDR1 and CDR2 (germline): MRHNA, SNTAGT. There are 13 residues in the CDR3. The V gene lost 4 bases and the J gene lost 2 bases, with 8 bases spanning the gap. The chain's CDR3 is CASSGVAQETQYF. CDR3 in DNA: TGTGCCAGCAGTGGGGTAGCTCAAGAGACCCAGTACTTC.

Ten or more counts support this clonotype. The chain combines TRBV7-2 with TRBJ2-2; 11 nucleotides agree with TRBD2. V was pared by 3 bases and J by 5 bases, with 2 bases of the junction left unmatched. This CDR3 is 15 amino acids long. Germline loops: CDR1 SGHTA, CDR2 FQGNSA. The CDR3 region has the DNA TGTGCCAGCAGCTTGACTAGCGGGGAGACCGGGGAGCTGTTTTTT. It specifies CASSLTSGETGELFF. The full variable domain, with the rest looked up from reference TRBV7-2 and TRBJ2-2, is GAGVSQSPSNKVTEKGKDVELRCDPISGHTALYWYRQSLGQGLEFLIYFQGNSAPDKSGLPSDRFSAERTGGSVSTLTIQRTQQEDSAVYLCASSLTSGETGELFFGEGSRLTVL.

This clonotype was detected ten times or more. CDR3 region: CASNEILAKNIQYF. The CDR3 DNA reads as TGTGCCAGCAACGAGATCCTAGCCAAAAACATTCAGTACTTC. The V and J genes are TRBV6-1 and TRBJ2-4, with unresolved D. V gave up 7 bases and J gave up 0 bases, with 10 bases separating them. Looked up from germline, CDR1 is MNHNS and CDR2 is SASEGT. CDR3 length: 14 residues.

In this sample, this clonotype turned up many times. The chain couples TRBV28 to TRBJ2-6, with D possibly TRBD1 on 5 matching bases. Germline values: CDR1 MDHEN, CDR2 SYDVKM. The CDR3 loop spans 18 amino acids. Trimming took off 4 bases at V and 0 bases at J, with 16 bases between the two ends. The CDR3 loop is CASSSITGSRSGANVLTF. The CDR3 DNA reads TGTGCCAGCAGTTCGATCACAGGCTCCCGCTCTGGGGCCAACGTCCTGACTTTC.

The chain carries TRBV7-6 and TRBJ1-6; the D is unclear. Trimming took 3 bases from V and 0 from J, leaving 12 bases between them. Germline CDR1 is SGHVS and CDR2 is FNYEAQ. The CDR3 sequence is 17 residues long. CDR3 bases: TGTGCCAGCAGCTTTGGCCCCCCGAGCTCCTATAATTCACCCCTCCACTTT. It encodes CASSFGPPSSYNSPLHF.

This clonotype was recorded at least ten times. This CDR3 reads CASSQYGEGPLHF. The CDR3 DNA reads TGTGCCAGCAGCCAATATGGGGAAGGACCCCTCCACTTT. This sequence joins TRBV14 and TRBJ1-6; no clear D gene. Trimming pared 2 bases from V and 12 bases from J, leaving 11 bases between. Per the germline V gene, CDR1 is SGHDN and CDR2 is FVKESK. The CDR3 covers 13 residues. Full variable domain (missing parts from reference TRBV14 and TRBJ1-6): EAGVTQFPSHSVIEKGQTVTLRCDPISGHDNLYWYRRVMGKEIKFLLHFVKESKQDESGMPNNRFLAERTGGTYSTLKVQPAELEDSGVYFCASSQYGEGPLHFGNGTRLTVT.

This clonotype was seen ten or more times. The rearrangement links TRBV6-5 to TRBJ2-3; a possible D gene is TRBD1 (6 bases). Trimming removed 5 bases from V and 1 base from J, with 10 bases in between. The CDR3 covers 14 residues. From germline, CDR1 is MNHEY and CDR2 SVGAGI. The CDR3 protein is CASSTQGRTDTQYF. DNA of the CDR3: TGTGCCAGCAGTACACAGGGACGCACAGATACGCAGTATTTT.

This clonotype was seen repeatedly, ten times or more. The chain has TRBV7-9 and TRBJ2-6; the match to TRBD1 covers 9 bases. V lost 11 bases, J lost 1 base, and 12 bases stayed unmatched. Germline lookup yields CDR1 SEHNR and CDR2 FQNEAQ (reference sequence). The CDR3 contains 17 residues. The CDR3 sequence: CALLRGQGNSGANVLTF. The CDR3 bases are TGTGCCCTCCTAAGAGGACAGGGGAATTCTGGGGCCAACGTCCTGACTTTC. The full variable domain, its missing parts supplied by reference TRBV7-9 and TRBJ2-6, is DTGVSQNPRHKITKRGQNVTFRCDPISEHNRLYWYRQTLGQGPEFLTYFQNEAQLEKSRLLSDRFSAERPKGSFSTLEIQRTEQGDSAMYLCALLRGQGNSGANVLTFGAGSRLTVL.

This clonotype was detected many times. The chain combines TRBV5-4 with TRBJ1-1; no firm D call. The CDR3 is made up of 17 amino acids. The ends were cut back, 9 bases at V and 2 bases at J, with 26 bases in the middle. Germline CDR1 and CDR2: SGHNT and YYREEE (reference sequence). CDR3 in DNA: TGTGCCACCCCTAACAGTCCCCACAATCTCTTTAACACTGAAGCTTTCTTT. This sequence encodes CATPNSPHNLFNTEAFF.

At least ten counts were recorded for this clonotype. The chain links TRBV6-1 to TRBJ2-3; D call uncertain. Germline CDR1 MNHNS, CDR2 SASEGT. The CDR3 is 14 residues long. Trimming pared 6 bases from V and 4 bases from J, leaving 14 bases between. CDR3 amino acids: CASRRTIGPDTQYF. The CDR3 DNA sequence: TGTGCCAGCAGGCGGACGATAGGTCCAGATACGCAGTATTTT.

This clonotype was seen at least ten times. CDR3 loop: CASSPVGGASEAFF. In DNA form, the CDR3 reads TGTGCCAGCAGCCCAGTAGGGGGGGCTAGTGAAGCTTTCTTT. The chain uses TRBV9 and TRBJ1-1; D possibly corresponds to TRBD1 (6 bases). The CDR3 contains 14 residues. CDR1 and CDR2 (germline): SGDLS, YYNGEE. V lost 4 bases to trimming and J lost 7 bases, with 17 bases between them.

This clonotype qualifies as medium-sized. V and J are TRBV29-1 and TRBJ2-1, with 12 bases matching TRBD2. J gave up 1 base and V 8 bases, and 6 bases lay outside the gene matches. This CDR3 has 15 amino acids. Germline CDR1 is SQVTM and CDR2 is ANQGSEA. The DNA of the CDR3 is TGCAGCCCAAAAGGACTAGCGGGATCCTACAATGAGCAGTTCTTC. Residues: CSPKGLAGSYNEQFF.

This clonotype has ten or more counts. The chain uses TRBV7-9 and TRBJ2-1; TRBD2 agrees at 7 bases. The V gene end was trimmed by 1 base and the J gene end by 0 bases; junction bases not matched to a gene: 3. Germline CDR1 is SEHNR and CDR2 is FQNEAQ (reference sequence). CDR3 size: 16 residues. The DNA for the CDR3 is TGTGCCAGCAGCTTAGTTTCGGGAGGCTCCTACAATGAGCAGTTCTTC. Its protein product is CASSLVSGGSYNEQFF.